The 4 T cell receptor beta chains reported below all come from one sample, sequenced in a study of Graves' ophthalmopathy and Graves' hyperthyroidism. RNA transcripts served as template for amplifying TCR beta CDR3 sequences. RT-PCR in the first round used HTBI primers; a second-round multiplex PCR followed. TCRdb redid the calling of the multiplex PCR reads with MiXCR, one entry per CDR3 protein. Of about 480,000 distinct CDR3 sequences in the sample, approximately 15% are singletons; the top ten hold 9.8%. Sequencing was carried out using blood. The receptors come from a woman in her twenties or thirties with Graves' ophthalmopathy.

This clonotype was picked up many times. The genes are TRBV11-2 and TRBJ2-5, with D perhaps assigned TRBD1 or TRBD2 (5 bases each). The CDR3 has 12 amino acids. From germline, CDR1 is SGHAT and CDR2 FQNNGV. Trimming stripped 5 bases from V and 11 bases from J, with 15 bases between. The CDR3 loop is CASSPGDELQYF. The CDR3 DNA is TGTGCCAGCAGCCCCGGGGACGAATTACAGTACTTC.

There are a few counts of this clonotype. CDR3 in amino acids: CASSLDWGLNTGELFF. Written as DNA, the CDR3 is TGTGCCAGCAGTTTAGATTGGGGCCTAAACACCGGGGAGCTGTTTTTT. This rearrangement joins TRBV28 to TRBJ2-2; D perhaps matches TRBD1 (5 bases). This CDR3 spans 16 amino acids. V dropped 2 bases and J dropped 2 bases, with 12 bases sitting between them. Germline V gene lookup returns CDR1 MDHEN and CDR2 SYDVKM.

This clonotype has at least ten counts. CDR3 amino acids: CAWRQGQETQYF. CDR3 coding DNA: TGTGCCTGGAGACAGGGCCAAGAGACCCAGTACTTC. The V and J genes are TRBV30 and TRBJ2-5; a weak D match, TRBD1 (6 bases). V lost 3 bases and J lost 1, with 6 bases in between. The germline CDR1 and CDR2 sequences are GTSNPN and SVGIG (reference sequence). The CDR3 runs 12 residues. Drawing the rest from reference TRBV30 and TRBJ2-5, the complete variable domain is SQTIHQWPATLVQPVGSPLSLECTVEGTSNPNLYWYRQAAGRGLQLLFYSVGIGQISSEVPQNLSASRPQDRQFILSSKKLLLSDSGFYLCAWRQGQETQYFGPGTRLLVL.

This clonotype has more than one count but fewer than ten. This chain uses TRBV6-2 or TRBV6-3 with TRBJ2-7; perhaps TRBD1 as D (5 bases). The V end was cut by 2 bases, the J end by 3 bases, with 14 bases between. This CDR3 has 15 residues. Germline CDR1 and CDR2: MNHEY and SVGEGT. The CDR3 spells CASSYPRQGGYEQYF. In DNA, the CDR3 is TGTGCCAGCAGTTACCCCCGCCAGGGCGGCTACGAGCAGTACTTC.